The sequence of this TCR beta chain was determined in a study of cytomegalovirus exposure and HLA in healthy donors. V lost 5 bases and J lost 5; bases outside the gene matches: 3. CDR1 is MDHEN and CDR2 is SYDVKM in the germline V gene. CDR3 size: 15 residues. The PCR used 60 Vbeta and 13 Jbeta primers. TCRdb keeps only in-frame clones here, not all; method: immunoSEQ multiplex PCR. This sample's table reports some 130,000 clones. The study's findings and limits: A highly shared variant cluster was judged a likely technical artifact.

Note on this clone: Its antigen is undetermined.

This chain uses TRBV28 with TRBJ2-1, with 13 positions matching TRBD2. Sequences were obtained from PBMCs. This clonotype originated in a man aged 18 to 35 in good health and CMV-seronegative. CDR3 amino acids: CASSLGTSGNNEQFF. The CDR3 DNA follows: TGTGCCAGCAGTCTTGGGACTAGCGGGAACAATGAGCAGTTCTTC.